A selection of T cell receptor beta chains follows, all from one sample in a study of blood T cells in healthy people across ages. TCRdb reprocessed the 5' RACE reads via MiXCR and lists one record per CDR3 protein. The sample contains around 1,800,000 distinct CDR3 sequences, 39% of which appear only once. The sequenced material came from blood. Receptors originate from a human donor in good health. CDR3s include the opening cysteine and the closing phenylalanine or tryptophan. Fields, in order: CDR3 protein, CDR3 DNA, J gene, D gene, V gene, clone size. A D gene is named only where the DNA matches it firmly. The size entry is marked missing in some rows and otherwise reads once, few, many or a size class.

CDR3aa: CASSSSKGDGYTF; CDR3nt: TGCGCCAGCAGCTCCAGCAAAGGGGATGGCTACACCTTC; j_gene: TRBJ1-2; d_gene: NA; v_gene: TRBV4-1; abundance: NA
CDR3aa: CASSGRQAYNYGYTF; CDR3nt: TGTGCCAGCAGCGGGCGACAGGCCTATAACTATGGCTACACCTTC; j_gene: TRBJ1-2; d_gene: NA; v_gene: TRBV7-9; abundance: NA
CDR3aa: CASSLSGGGLREAFF; CDR3nt: TGCGCCAGCAGCTTGTCTGGCGGGGGCCTACGTGAAGCTTTCTTT; j_gene: TRBJ1-1; d_gene: NA; v_gene: TRBV5-1; abundance: NA
CDR3aa: CASSLAGQPYEQYF; CDR3nt: TGTGCCAGCAGCTTAGCGGGACAGCCCTACGAGCAGTACTTC; j_gene: TRBJ2-7; d_gene: TRBD1; v_gene: TRBV7-2; abundance: NA
CDR3aa: CASNTGLNEQFF; CDR3nt: TGTGCCAGCAATACAGGTCTTAATGAGCAGTTCTTC; j_gene: TRBJ2-1; d_gene: NA; v_gene: TRBV9; abundance: NA
CDR3aa: CSARGGKSNQPQHF; CDR3nt: TGCAGTGCTAGAGGTGGGAAGAGCAATCAGCCCCAGCATTTT; j_gene: TRBJ1-5; d_gene: NA; v_gene: TRBV20-1; abundance: NA
CDR3aa: CASSQKVGDTQGYTF; CDR3nt: TGCGCCAGCAGCCAAAAGGTGGGGGACACTCAGGGCTACACCTTC; j_gene: TRBJ1-2; d_gene: NA; v_gene: TRBV4-3; abundance: NA
CDR3aa: CSVQLKTGISGYTF; CDR3nt: TGCAGCGTTCAATTAAAGACAGGGATCTCTGGCTACACCTTC; j_gene: TRBJ1-2; d_gene: TRBD1; v_gene: TRBV29-1; abundance: NA
CDR3aa: CASSLLAEGRRDYGYTF; CDR3nt: TGTGCCAGCAGTTTATTAGCGGAAGGCAGGAGGGACTATGGCTACACCTTC; j_gene: TRBJ1-2; d_gene: NA; v_gene: TRBV27; abundance: NA
CDR3aa: CASSFPTLAGPYNEQFF; CDR3nt: TGTGCCAGCAGCTTCCCGACACTAGCGGGACCCTACAATGAGCAGTTCTTC; j_gene: TRBJ2-1; d_gene: TRBD2; v_gene: TRBV11-2; abundance: NA
CDR3aa: CSVEVTGDGYTF; CDR3nt: TGCAGCGTTGAAGTAACGGGGGATGGCTACACCTTC; j_gene: TRBJ1-2; d_gene: NA; v_gene: TRBV29-1; abundance: few
CDR3aa: CASSYVDDRNEQFF; CDR3nt: TGTGCCAGCAGTTACGTGGATGATCGCAATGAGCAGTTCTTC; j_gene: TRBJ2-1; d_gene: NA; v_gene: TRBV6-5; abundance: few
CDR3aa: CSAGGKGNYEQYF; CDR3nt: TGCAGTGCTGGGGGGAAGGGAAATTACGAGCAGTACTTC; j_gene: TRBJ2-7; d_gene: NA; v_gene: TRBV20-1; abundance: NA
CDR3aa: CASSYDRFGDTQYF; CDR3nt: TGCGCCAGCAGCTACGACCGGTTTGGAGATACGCAGTATTTT; j_gene: TRBJ2-3; d_gene: NA; v_gene: TRBV5-1; abundance: NA
CDR3aa: CASRLSGGVITDTQYF; CDR3nt: TGTGCCAGCAGGCTTAGCGGGGGGGTAATCACAGATACGCAGTATTTT; j_gene: TRBJ2-3; d_gene: TRBD2; v_gene: TRBV6-6; abundance: few
CDR3aa: CASTRTSGDSYEQYF; CDR3nt: TGTGCCAGCACCCGCACTAGCGGGGACTCCTACGAGCAGTACTTC; j_gene: TRBJ2-7; d_gene: TRBD2; v_gene: TRBV6-1; abundance: NA
CDR3aa: CASSLGIGFMNTEAFF; CDR3nt: TGTGCCAGCAGCCTTGGGATTGGCTTCATGAACACTGAAGCTTTCTTT; j_gene: TRBJ1-1; d_gene: NA; v_gene: TRBV7-8; abundance: NA
CDR3aa: CASSQPRDRVETKNIQYF; CDR3nt: TGCGCCAGCAGCCAGCCTCGGGACAGGGTGGAAACCAAAAACATTCAGTACTTC; j_gene: TRBJ2-4; d_gene: TRBD1; v_gene: TRBV4-1; abundance: NA
CDR3aa: CTSSEGPEKLFF; CDR3nt: TGTACCAGCAGTGAAGGACCTGAAAAACTGTTTTTT; j_gene: TRBJ1-4; d_gene: NA; v_gene: TRBV12-3/TRBV12-4; abundance: few
CDR3aa: CASSYSARDQPQHF; CDR3nt: TGTGCCAGCAGTTACTCAGCGCGGGACCAGCCCCAGCATTTT; j_gene: TRBJ1-5; d_gene: NA; v_gene: TRBV6-5; abundance: few
CDR3aa: CASSQVRGGWTDTQYF; CDR3nt: TGCGCCAGCAGCCAAGTCCGCGGGGGGTGGACAGATACGCAGTATTTT; j_gene: TRBJ2-3; d_gene: TRBD2; v_gene: TRBV4-1; abundance: NA
CDR3aa: CASSSGTGGRANEKLFF; CDR3nt: TGTGCCAGCAGCTCGGGGACAGGGGGGAGGGCTAATGAAAAACTGTTTTTT; j_gene: TRBJ1-4; d_gene: TRBD1; v_gene: TRBV7-8; abundance: NA
CDR3aa: CASSPFSVPGVYEQYF; CDR3nt: TGTGCCAGCAGCCCCTTTTCGGTCCCGGGGGTCTACGAGCAGTACTTC; j_gene: TRBJ2-7; d_gene: NA; v_gene: TRBV7-2; abundance: NA
CDR3aa: CASSAVGGPRNIQYF; CDR3nt: TGCGCCAGCAGCGCCGTGGGGGGACCGAGAAACATTCAGTACTTC; j_gene: TRBJ2-4; d_gene: NA; v_gene: TRBV7-8; abundance: few
CDR3aa: CASTLASGANVLTF; CDR3nt: TGTGCCAGCACCCTTGCCTCTGGGGCCAACGTCCTGACTTTC; j_gene: TRBJ2-6; d_gene: NA; v_gene: TRBV11-1; abundance: NA
CDR3aa: CASSLVDSIYGYTF; CDR3nt: TGTGCCAGCAGCTTAGTCGACAGCATATATGGCTACACCTTC; j_gene: TRBJ1-2; d_gene: NA; v_gene: TRBV13; abundance: NA
CDR3aa: CASSTQLGYEQYF; CDR3nt: TGTGCCAGCAGTACCCAACTAGGTTACGAGCAGTACTTC; j_gene: TRBJ2-7; d_gene: NA; v_gene: TRBV12-3/TRBV12-4; abundance: many
CDR3aa: CASSRDGGEQFF; CDR3nt: TGTGCCAGCTCTCGGGACGGGGGTGAGCAGTTCTTC; j_gene: TRBJ2-1; d_gene: NA; v_gene: TRBV18; abundance: few
CDR3aa: CASSPAGESSYEQYF; CDR3nt: TGTGCCAGCAGCCCTGCGGGGGAGAGCTCCTACGAGCAGTACTTC; j_gene: TRBJ2-7; d_gene: TRBD2; v_gene: TRBV6-2/TRBV6-3; abundance: NA
CDR3aa: CSASREIDYNEQYF; CDR3nt: TGCAGTGCTAGCCGGGAAATCGATTACAATGAGCAGTACTTC; j_gene: TRBJ2-5; d_gene: NA; v_gene: TRBV20-1; abundance: NA
CDR3aa: CSARAPSAEAYNEQYF; CDR3nt: TGCAGTGCTAGAGCCCCCTCAGCGGAGGCCTACAATGAGCAGTACTTC; j_gene: TRBJ2-7; d_gene: NA; v_gene: TRBV20-1; abundance: NA
CDR3aa: CSALQGLSNYGYTF; CDR3nt: TGCAGTGCGTTACAGGGGCTCTCGAACTATGGCTACACCTTC; j_gene: TRBJ1-2; d_gene: TRBD1; v_gene: TRBV20-1; abundance: few
CDR3aa: CSAQGGFPGANVLTF; CDR3nt: TGCAGTGCTCAGGGGGGATTCCCTGGGGCCAACGTCCTGACTTTC; j_gene: TRBJ2-6; d_gene: NA; v_gene: TRBV20-1; abundance: few
CDR3aa: CASTPESGDPTEQYF; CDR3nt: TGTGCCAGCACCCCCGAGTCAGGGGACCCTACTGAGCAGTACTTC; j_gene: TRBJ2-7; d_gene: NA; v_gene: TRBV7-2; abundance: NA
CDR3aa: CASSLETFGYTF; CDR3nt: TGTGCCAGCAGCTTAGAAACTTTCGGCTACACCTTC; j_gene: TRBJ1-2; d_gene: NA; v_gene: TRBV7-2; abundance: NA
CDR3aa: CATSDQGTYTDTQYF; CDR3nt: TGTGCCACCAGTGACCAGGGGACTTACACAGATACGCAGTATTTT; j_gene: TRBJ2-3; d_gene: NA; v_gene: TRBV24-1; abundance: NA
CDR3aa: CSARRAAQDGELFF; CDR3nt: TGCAGTGCTAGGCGGGCAGCTCAGGATGGGGAGCTGTTTTTT; j_gene: TRBJ2-2; d_gene: NA; v_gene: TRBV20-1; abundance: NA
CDR3aa: CASSGSLAGGYEQYF; CDR3nt: TGTGCCAGCTCAGGGAGCCTAGCAGGAGGATACGAGCAGTACTTC; j_gene: TRBJ2-7; d_gene: NA; v_gene: TRBV7-2; abundance: few
CDR3aa: CASSLHVGSEQYF; CDR3nt: TGTGCCAGCAGTTTACATGTGGGAAGCGAGCAGTACTTC; j_gene: TRBJ2-7; d_gene: NA; v_gene: TRBV7-6; abundance: NA
CDR3aa: CASSSRERTNIQYF; CDR3nt: TGTGCCAGCAGCTCGAGGGAGCGAACGAACATTCAGTACTTC; j_gene: TRBJ2-4; d_gene: NA; v_gene: TRBV7-8; abundance: NA
CDR3aa: CASSFARGTQYF; CDR3nt: TGTGCCAGCAGTTTTGCTAGGGGGACCCAGTACTTC; j_gene: TRBJ2-5; d_gene: NA; v_gene: TRBV12-3/TRBV12-4; abundance: few
CDR3aa: CASSLDGTGSREQYF; CDR3nt: TGCGCCAGCAGCTTGGATGGGACAGGGAGTCGAGAGCAGTACTTC; j_gene: TRBJ2-4; d_gene: TRBD1; v_gene: TRBV5-1; abundance: few
CDR3aa: CASSYRGRETQYF; CDR3nt: TGTGCCAGCAGTTACAGGGGACGAGAGACCCAGTACTTC; j_gene: TRBJ2-5; d_gene: NA; v_gene: TRBV6-6; abundance: many
CDR3aa: CASSLERNSGANVLTF; CDR3nt: TGTGCCAGCAGCTTGGAACGTAATTCTGGGGCCAACGTCCTGACTTTC; j_gene: TRBJ2-6; d_gene: NA; v_gene: TRBV7-2; abundance: once
CDR3aa: CASSSSLVYGYTF; CDR3nt: TGTGCCAGCAGCTCGTCCCTTGTCTATGGCTACACCTTC; j_gene: TRBJ1-2; d_gene: NA; v_gene: TRBV5-6; abundance: few
CDR3aa: CASSLVPGQTEAFF; CDR3nt: TGTGCCAGCAGCTTAGTCCCGGGTCAGACTGAAGCTTTCTTT; j_gene: TRBJ1-1; d_gene: NA; v_gene: TRBV7-2; abundance: NA